A single sample gave rise to the 21 T cell receptor beta chains below, sequenced in a study of T cell responses to AZD1222 COVID-19 vaccine (dated by TCRdb to the early 2020s). To prepare the library, the immunoSEQ multiplex PCR assay was applied. The immuneACCESS repertoire file appears here via TCRdb, limited to in-frame rearrangements. These files lack a portion of the clones; in checked studies, under half of the deficit traces to unresolved V genes, and the cause of the others is not known. For this sample there are over 120,000 clones; around 90% appear just once. The biggest ten clones account for around 1.5% of the sample. The time point label of this sample denotes: about 28 days (+/-7) after the second vaccine dose. Source: peripheral blood, taken 28 days after the second AZD1222 dose. These receptors came from an adult who received the AZD1222 COVID-19 vaccine.

The rearrangement uses TRBV6-5 and TRBJ1-2, with D possibly matching TRBD1 (5 bases). The CDR3 runs to 14 residues. Deletions cut 4 bases from V and 8 bases from J, with 17 bases between. Germline V lookup: CDR1 MNHEY, CDR2 SVGAGI. The CDR3 protein is CASSSSAGTRGYTF. The CDR3 region has the DNA TGTGCCAGCAGTTCGTCAGCAGGGACCCGGGGCTACACCTTC.

V and J are TRBV6-4 and TRBJ2-2; D is possibly TRBD1 (5 bases). This CDR3 region has 15 residues. Germline lookup yields CDR1 MRHNA and CDR2 SNTAGT. V was pared by 2 bases and J by 3 bases, with 10 bases between. CDR3 sequence: CASSDGLGHTGELFF. For the CDR3, the DNA is TGTGCCAGCAGTGACGGATTGGGGCACACCGGGGAGCTGTTTTTT.

The chain employs TRBV7-8 and TRBJ1-2; D remains ambiguous. Germline lookup yields CDR1 SGHVS and CDR2 FQNEAQ. The CDR3 runs 18 residues. Trimming pared 0 bases from V and 7 bases from J, leaving 24 bases between. The CDR3 loop is CASSLASVALRPRGGYTF. The CDR3 region has the DNA TGTGCCAGCAGCTTAGCGTCGGTAGCTTTAAGGCCGCGCGGTGGCTACACCTTC.

V gene TRBV10-1 combines with J gene TRBJ1-1, with TRBD1 matching over 7 bases. The germline V gene encodes CDR1 WNHNN and CDR2 SYGVQD (reference sequence). With V trimmed by 3 bases and J by 6 bases, 4 bases remained unmatched. The CDR3 length is 13 residues. The CDR3 nucleotides are TGCGCCAGCAGTGAACAGGGGTTGTCTGAAGCTTTCTTT. This codes for CASSEQGLSEAFF.

The rearrangement joins TRBV19 to TRBJ1-2; 11 nucleotides match TRBD1. With V trimmed by 5 bases and J by 7 bases, 3 bases remained unmatched. Germline V gene sequence: CDR1 LNHDA, CDR2 SQIVND (reference sequence). There are 13 residues in the CDR3. The CDR3: CASSWGQGGGYTF. The CDR3, as DNA: TGTGCCAGTAGTTGGGGACAGGGGGGTGGCTACACCTTC.

The V and J genes are TRBV19 and TRBJ1-1; tentative D call: TRBD1 (5 bases). V shed 5 bases and J shed 4 bases, with 11 bases lying between them. The CDR3 sequence is 13 residues long. The germline CDR1 and CDR2 sequences are LNHDA and SQIVND (reference sequence). CDR3 DNA sequence: TGTGCCAGTAGTCCCCTTAGGGGCACTGAAGCTTTCTTT. The encoded protein is CASSPLRGTEAFF.

The V and J genes are TRBV7-2 and TRBJ1-1; no reliable D call. Trimming pared 3 bases from V and 5 bases from J, leaving 19 bases between. The CDR3 has 16 residues. CDR1 is SGHTA, CDR2 FQGNSA, per germline. The CDR3 coding sequence is TGTGCCAGCAGCTTTGGGAGGGCCCCAAGGAGGACTGAAGCTTTCTTT. It is translated as CASSFGRAPRRTEAFF.

The rearrangement uses TRBV5-1 and TRBJ1-1; D unresolved. Germline lookup yields CDR1 SGHRS and CDR2 YFSETQ. The CDR3 contains 14 residues. V lost 0 bases and J 6 bases, leaving 12 bases between the germline ends. CDR3 residues: CASSLGSRVSEAFF. Here the CDR3 DNA reads TGCGCCAGCAGCTTGGGTTCTCGGGTGTCTGAAGCTTTCTTT.

The rearrangement joins TRBV9 to TRBJ2-7; D might be TRBD1 or TRBD2, each matching 6 bases. The CDR3 totals 16 residues. V lost 4 bases and J 2 bases, leaving 19 bases between the germline ends. Germline CDR1 reads SGDLS; CDR2 reads YYNGEE. The CDR3 sequence is CASSTGEDRLTYEQYF. The CDR3 coding sequence is TGTGCCAGCAGCACGGGAGAGGACAGACTAACCTACGAGCAGTACTTC.

The chain is built from TRBV28 and TRBJ1-1; D remains ambiguous. Trimming cost V 2 bases and J 12 bases, with 16 bases left between them. The CDR3 has 13 amino acids. Germline V gene lookup returns CDR1 MDHEN and CDR2 SYDVKM. The CDR3: CASSLGGLLGTFF. CDR3 nucleotide sequence: TGTGCCAGCAGTTTAGGAGGACTATTAGGGACTTTCTTT. The variable domain in full, with the rest retrieved from reference TRBV28 and TRBJ1-1, is DVKVTQSSRYLVKRTGEKVFLECVQDMDHENMFWYRQDPGLGLRLIYFSYDVKMKEKGDIPEGYSVSREKKERFSLILESASTNQTSMYLCASSLGGLLGTFFGQGTRLTVV.

The CDR3 coding sequence is TGTGCCAGCAGCAGACCAGCTAACTATGGCTACACCTTC. Translation gives CASSRPANYGYTF. The chain combines TRBV6-2 or TRBV6-3 with TRBJ1-2; unclear D gene. Looked up from germline, CDR1 is MNHEY and CDR2 is SVGEGT. The CDR3 has 13 residues. The V end was cut by 6 bases, the J end by 0 bases, with 8 bases between.

This clone was detected once. CDR3: CASRLPGANVLTF. The CDR3, as DNA: TGTGCCAGCAGGCTCCCTGGGGCCAACGTCCTGACTTTC. The J gene is TRBJ2-6, the V gene TRBV27; no definite D call. CDR3 size: 13 residues. V was shortened by 6 bases and J by 2 bases, with 5 bases between the two germline ends. The germline V gene has CDR1 MNHEY and CDR2 SMNVEV (reference sequence).

V and J are TRBV18 and TRBJ1-1; no definite D call. The ends were cut back, 3 bases at V and 4 bases at J, with 12 bases in the middle. The CDR3 covers 14 residues. Germline V CDR1 and CDR2: KGHSH, LQKENI. The CDR3 coding sequence is TGTGCCAGCTCACCCCGGGAGGGTCGCACTGAAGCTTTCTTT. Protein product: CASSPREGRTEAFF. The full variable domain, its missing parts supplied by reference TRBV18 and TRBJ1-1, is NAGVMQNPRHLVRRRGQEARLRCSPMKGHSHVYWYRQLPEEGLKFMVYLQKENIIDESGMPKERFSAEFPKEGPSILRIQQVVRGDSAAYFCASSPREGRTEAFFGQGTRLTVV.

This clone was detected once. This chain connects TRBV9 to TRBJ1-3; no clear D. The CDR3 contains 15 residues. V was trimmed by 1 base and J by 0 bases, leaving 8 bases between them. Germline V gives CDR1 SGDLS, CDR2 YYNGEE. CDR3 DNA sequence: TGTGCCAGCAGCGTATTGGGAAACTCTGGAAACACCATATATTTT. Its protein is CASSVLGNSGNTIYF.

This clone was recorded only once. The chain couples TRBV3-1 (or the pseudogene TRBV3-2) to TRBJ2-1; the match to TRBD2 covers 10 bases. V was pared by 1 base and J by 3 bases, with 9 bases of the junction left unmatched. The CDR3 sequence is 18 residues long. Germline-derived CDR1 and CDR2 are LGHDT and YNNKEL (reference sequence). CDR3 sequence: CASSQATPLAGVYNEQFF. The CDR3 bases are TGTGCCAGCAGCCAAGCAACCCCCCTAGCGGGAGTCTACAATGAGCAGTTCTTC.

The chain uses TRBV3-1 (or the pseudogene TRBV3-2) and TRBJ1-6, with D possibly being TRBD1 (6 bases). Trimming removed 3 bases from V and 3 bases from J, with 12 bases in between. The CDR3 has 16 amino acids. Germline CDR1 reads LGHDT; CDR2 reads YNNKEL (reference sequence). The CDR3 DNA sequence: TGTGCCAGCAGCCACGAGGGGACATTCTATAATTCACCCCTCCACTTT. Protein product: CASSHEGTFYNSPLHF.

V is TRBV3-1 (or the pseudogene TRBV3-2) and J is TRBJ2-7; TRBD2 matches 9 bases. Per germline, CDR1 LGHDT and CDR2 YNNKEL (reference sequence). This CDR3 comprises 16 residues. The V and J ends lost 1 base and 3 bases, in that order; junction bases with no gene match: 7. The CDR3 DNA follows: TGTGCCAGCAGCCAAGGGGTACAGCGGGAGGACTACGAGCAGTACTTC. This sequence encodes CASSQGVQREDYEQYF.

This clone was seen a single time. The V gene is TRBV4-2, the J gene TRBJ1-1, with D uncertain. CDR1 is LGHNA and CDR2 is YNFKEQ in the germline V gene. The CDR3 consists of 13 residues. V was cut by 4 bases and J by 0 bases, with 6 bases left in between. The CDR3 bases are TGTGCCAGCAGCCTAGGCATGAACACTGAAGCTTTCTTT. This gives the protein CASSLGMNTEAFF.

The chain joins TRBV15 to TRBJ1-5, with unresolved D. This CDR3 comprises 13 residues. Trimming shortened V by 1 base and J by 4 bases, and 5 bases separated the two germline ends. In germline, CDR1 is LNHNV, CDR2 YYDKDF (reference sequence). The CDR3 sequence is CATSRVGNQPQHF. CDR3 DNA: TGTGCCACCAGCAGAGTCGGAAATCAGCCCCAGCATTTT.

The chain has TRBV6-1 and TRBJ2-6, with 9 bases lining up with TRBD1. The V gene end was trimmed by 4 bases and the J gene end by 2 bases; junction bases not matched to a gene: 9. The CDR3 runs 18 residues. Germline lookup yields CDR1 MNHNS and CDR2 SASEGT. The CDR3 sequence: CASSVGQGIGAGANVLTF. CDR3 bases: TGTGCCAGCAGTGTCGGACAGGGGATTGGCGCTGGGGCCAACGTCCTGACTTTC.

The gene calls are TRBV27 and TRBJ2-1; TRBD2 matches at 7 bases. Germline V gene sequence: CDR1 MNHEY, CDR2 SMNVEV (reference sequence). Germline trimming cut 5 bases from V and 9 bases from J; bases unmatched to any gene: 10. The CDR3 has 14 amino acids. Here the CDR3 reads CASSLGSPGGEQFF. The DNA for the CDR3 is TGTGCCAGCAGTCTCGGTAGCCCGGGGGGTGAGCAGTTCTTC.